This TCR beta chain came from a study of T cell changes during pregnancy in multiple sclerosis. This clone was seen ten or more times. V trimming: 2 bases; J trimming: 3 bases; junction bases outside the gene matches: 7. The germline V gene has CDR1 SGHRS and CDR2 YFSETQ. The CDR3 extends over 16 amino acids. Clones were sequenced by immunoSEQ multiplex PCR, and TCRdb holds only the in-frame ones, with some missing. The table shows roughly 46,000 clones, with roughly 80% occurring only once. The rearrangement uses TRBV5-1 and TRBJ2-3, with TRBD2 matching over 9 bases. The source was CD4+ T cells from peripheral blood mononuclear cells, collected before pregnancy. The sequence was obtained from a female donor with multiple sclerosis, enrolled in a pregnancy study. The CDR3: CASSLIGGGATDTQYF. The CDR3 DNA reads TGCGCCAGCAGCTTAATTGGCGGGGGGGCGACAGATACGCAGTATTTT.